One sample yielded the 7 T cell receptor beta chains listed below, sequenced in a study of T cell responses to AZD1222 COVID-19 vaccine. The repertoire was sequenced with immunoSEQ multiplex PCR; TCRdb's copy has only in-frame clones and lacks some. The data hold 120,000 or so clones, with 85% to 95% observed a single time. The material sequenced was peripheral blood, taken on day 0 of AZD1222 vaccination. The receptors originated from an adult in good health.

This sequence joins TRBV19 and TRBJ2-5; 7 bases match TRBD2. There are 12 residues in the CDR3. CDR1 and CDR2 from the germline V gene are LNHDA and SQIVND (reference sequence). Trimming removed 8 bases from V and 5 bases from J; junction bases left unmatched: 5. CDR3 in amino acids: CASRQAGETQYF. CDR3 nucleotide sequence: TGTGCCAGTCGTCAAGCGGGGGAGACCCAGTACTTC.

The chain joins TRBV12-5 to TRBJ1-1; tentatively, D is TRBD1 (6 bases). V lost 4 bases and J lost 5, with 14 bases in between. This CDR3 comprises 14 residues. Germline V gene sequence: CDR1 LGHNT, CDR2 FRNRAP. CDR3 DNA: TGTGCTAGTGGTTCCTCGGGGGGGCGGACTGAAGCTTTCTTT. Translating gives CASGSSGGRTEAFF.

The chain recombines TRBV7-9 with TRBJ2-2, with D perhaps matching TRBD1 (5 bases). Looked up from germline, CDR1 is SEHNR and CDR2 is FQNEAQ (reference sequence). The CDR3 is made up of 15 amino acids. Trimming pared 4 bases from V and 2 bases from J, leaving 11 bases between. Here the CDR3 DNA reads TGTGCCAGCAGCTGGACACCGGCCAACACCGGGGAGCTGTTTTTT. As protein: CASSWTPANTGELFF.

The rearrangement uses TRBV6-5 and TRBJ1-1, with unresolved D. The CDR3 runs to 13 residues. CDR1 and CDR2 (germline): MNHEY, SVGAGI. V was pared by 4 bases and J by 0 bases, with 6 bases between. The CDR3 nucleotides are TGTGCCAGCAGTTCCAGGTTGAACACTGAAGCTTTCTTT. It specifies CASSSRLNTEAFF.

CDR3 loop: CYAAGARDTEAFF. The DNA for the CDR3 is TGTTACGCGGCGGGGGCAAGGGACACTGAAGCTTTCTTT. This chain joins TRBV28 and TRBJ1-1; D is perhaps TRBD1 (6 bases). The CDR3 spans 13 residues. Germline V lookup: CDR1 MDHEN, CDR2 SYDVKM.

This clone was seen only once. This chain joins TRBV19 and TRBJ2-2; D is ambiguous. Per germline, CDR1 LNHDA and CDR2 SQIVND (reference sequence). The V end was cut by 3 bases, the J end by 2 bases, with 7 bases between. The CDR3 runs 14 residues. The CDR3, as DNA: TGTGCCAGTAGTATGACTCACAACACCGGGGAGCTGTTTTTT. It codes for CASSMTHNTGELFF.

The chain employs TRBV27 and TRBJ2-7; 7 nucleotides agree with TRBD1. The J segment lost 5 bases and the V segment lost 5 bases, leaving 12 bases of the junction unmatched. Germline V gene data show CDR1 as MNHEY and CDR2 as SMNVEV (reference sequence). The CDR3 is 15 amino acids. The CDR3 loop reads CASSPRTGARNEQYF. CDR3 in DNA: TGTGCCAGCAGTCCCCGGACAGGAGCTCGGAACGAGCAGTACTTC.